This passage covers 26 T cell receptor beta chains from one sample sequenced in a study of human T cells and chemical hapten exposure. Total RNA was isolated from unfractionated whole blood. One entry per CDR3 protein results from TCRdb running MiXCR on the 5' RACE reads. The sample carries 130,000 or so distinct CDR3 sequences, 3.5% to 5% recorded once. The receptor source for this set is a female donor in good health.

This clonotype was seen many times. V is TRBV3-1 and J is TRBJ2-3, with 10 bases matching TRBD2. This CDR3 has 15 amino acids. The V and J ends lost 5 bases and 5 bases, in that order; junction bases with no gene match: 7. Germline loops: CDR1 LGHDT, CDR2 YNNKEL (reference sequence). The CDR3 sequence is CASSSSGGAEDTQYF. CDR3 coding DNA: TGTGCCAGCAGCTCAAGCGGGGGGGCGGAAGATACGCAGTATTTT.

This clonotype has more than one count but fewer than ten. The chain couples TRBV2 to TRBJ2-7, with TRBD1 matching over 7 bases. Germline V gene lookup returns CDR1 SNHLY and CDR2 FYNNEI. The length of the CDR3 is 14 residues. V gave up 3 bases and J gave up 5 bases; unmatched junction bases: 7. Written as DNA, the CDR3 is TGTGCCAGCAGTGAGAACAGGGGATACAACGAGCAGTACTTC. Translating it yields CASSENRGYNEQYF.

This clonotype came up many times. The CDR3 DNA reads as TGCAGTGCTCCTAGCGGGGGCTACAATGAGCAGTTCTTC. It translates to CSAPSGGYNEQFF. The gene calls are TRBV20-1 and TRBJ2-1; 10 nucleotides match TRBD2. CDR1 is DFQATT, CDR2 SNEGSKA, per germline (reference sequence). Losses at the gene ends were 5 bases for V and 3 bases for J; bases not matched to a gene: 1. CDR3 length equals 13 residues.

This clonotype was counted at least ten times. This chain links TRBV29-1 with TRBJ2-1, with 7 bases fitting TRBD1. The V gene's germline CDR1 is SQVTM and CDR2 ANQGSEA. CDR3 size: 12 residues. The V gene end was trimmed by 7 bases and the J gene end by 4 bases; junction bases not matched to a gene: 4. Here the CDR3 DNA reads TGCAGCGGCGACAGGGAGTACAATGAGCAGTTCTTC. This sequence encodes CSGDREYNEQFF.

The table lists this clonotype with many counts. The V and J genes are TRBV10-3 and TRBJ2-2, with 8 bases fitting TRBD2. The CDR3 loop spans 15 amino acids. Germline loops: CDR1 ENHRY, CDR2 SYGVKD. J gave up 4 bases and V 7 bases, and 8 bases lay outside the gene matches. For the CDR3, the DNA is TGTGCCATCACTCCAGGTCTAGCGGGCACCGGGGAGCTGTTTTTT. It encodes CAITPGLAGTGELFF.

This clonotype was recorded many times. V and J are TRBV29-1 and TRBJ2-2; no firm D call. This CDR3 has 13 residues. The V gene lost 4 bases and the J gene lost 6 bases, with 12 bases spanning the gap. Germline CDR1 is SQVTM and CDR2 is ANQGSEA. The CDR3 loop is CSVAIIGPGELFF. CDR3 coding DNA: TGCAGCGTTGCAATCATAGGGCCCGGGGAGCTGTTTTTT.

This clonotype came up many times. V is TRBV20-1 and J is TRBJ1-2; 8 bases agree with TRBD1. J lost 3 bases, V lost 1 base, and 10 bases had no gene match. The V gene's germline CDR1 is DFQATT and CDR2 SNEGSKA (reference sequence). The CDR3 is 16 residues long. CDR3 amino acids: CSARVRQGPLDYGYTF. As DNA, the CDR3 is TGCAGTGCTAGAGTGAGACAGGGGCCCCTCGACTATGGCTACACCTTC.

This clonotype has a count of ten or more. The V call is TRBV4-2, the J call TRBJ1-4; TRBD1 might be the D (5 bases). This CDR3 has 14 residues. CDR1 LGHNA and CDR2 YNFKEQ come from the germline V gene. V gave up 0 bases and J gave up 8 bases, with 10 bases separating them. The CDR3 bases are TGTGCCAGCAGCCAAGATCTGGGACGGGAAAAACTGTTTTTT. It specifies CASSQDLGREKLFF.

This clonotype has only a few counts. The chain recombines TRBV6-1 with TRBJ2-7, with D hard to call. V was clipped by 3 bases and J by 3 bases, with 15 bases between them. CDR1 is MNHNS and CDR2 is SASEGT in the germline V gene. The CDR3 consists of 15 residues. CDR3 residues: CASSDTHGIGYEQYF. CDR3 nucleotide sequence: TGTGCCAGCAGTGACACACACGGTATAGGCTACGAGCAGTACTTC.

This clonotype was counted at least ten times. The chain is built from TRBV2 and TRBJ2-1, with D maybe TRBD2 (5 bases). Trimming cost V 6 bases and J 8 bases, with 14 bases left between them. The CDR3 is 13 amino acids. The V gene's germline CDR1 is SNHLY and CDR2 FYNNEI. This CDR3 is CASSVLVLDEQFF. CDR3 nucleotides: TGTGCCAGCAGCGTACTTGTACTAGATGAGCAGTTCTTC.

This clonotype was recorded at least ten times. The CDR3 spells CASKRSSYNEQFF. The CDR3 DNA reads as TGTGCCAGCAAACGTAGCTCCTACAATGAGCAGTTCTTC. The rearrangement links TRBV7-3 to TRBJ2-1, with D uncertain. CDR1 SGHTA and CDR2 FQGTGA come from the germline V gene. The CDR3 length is 13 residues. Trimming left V 7 bases short and J 0 bases short, with 7 bases between.

There are many counts of this clonotype. This rearrangement joins TRBV3-1 to TRBJ1-5, with TRBD1 matching 11 bases. The germline gives CDR1 LGHDT, CDR2 YNNKEL (reference sequence). V was pared by 2 bases and J by 6 bases, with 3 bases of the junction left unmatched. The CDR3 loop spans 15 amino acids. CDR3 DNA sequence: TGTGCCAGCAGCCAAAGGGACAGGGGGAGTCAGCCCCAGCATTTT. This sequence encodes CASSQRDRGSQPQHF.

This clonotype was found many times. The V and J genes are TRBV6-2 or TRBV6-3 and TRBJ2-3; 8 bases agree with TRBD1. The CDR3 covers 14 residues. Germline-derived CDR1 and CDR2 are MNHEY and SVGEGT. V gave up 6 bases and J gave up 4 bases; unmatched junction bases: 6. CDR3 coding DNA: TGTGCCAGCAGCCTACAGGGGGAAGCAGATACGCAGTATTTT. It encodes CASSLQGEADTQYF.

This clonotype showed up many times. J is TRBJ1-6 and V is TRBV12-3 or TRBV12-4; perhaps TRBD1 as D (5 bases). The CDR3 loop spans 16 amino acids. The V gene lost 6 bases and the J gene lost 8 bases, with 20 bases spanning the gap. The CDR3 region is CASRRWGQGLDSPLHF. In DNA form, the CDR3 reads TGTGCCAGCAGGCGATGGGGTCAGGGTTTAGATTCACCCCTCCACTTT.

This clonotype was detected ten times or more. The V call is TRBV25-1, the J call TRBJ1-1; TRBD1 agrees at 12 bases. This CDR3 spans 16 amino acids. From germline, CDR1 is MGHDK and CDR2 SYGVNS. V dropped 4 bases and J dropped 5; count of bases not matched to a gene: 8. The CDR3 protein is CASSVGTGGGGTEAFF. CDR3 DNA: TGTGCCAGCAGTGTTGGGACAGGGGGCGGGGGGACTGAAGCTTTCTTT.

In this sample, this clonotype turned up many times. The J gene is TRBJ1-1, the V gene TRBV5-6; 9 nucleotides line up with TRBD1. Losses at the gene ends were 4 bases for V and 2 bases for J; bases not matched to a gene: 9. The CDR3 consists of 16 residues. CDR1 is SGHDT, CDR2 YYEEEE, per germline. The CDR3 loop is CASSRDREGRNTEAFF. CDR3 nucleotides: TGTGCCAGCAGCCGGGACAGGGAAGGGAGAAACACTGAAGCTTTCTTT. Full variable domain (outside the CDR3, taken from reference TRBV5-6 and TRBJ1-1): DAGVTQSPTHLIKTRGQQVTLRCSPKSGHDTVSWYQQALGQGPQFIFQYYEEEERQRGNFPDRFSGHQFPNYSSELNVNALLLGDSALYLCASSRDREGRNTEAFFGQGTRLTVV.

This clonotype occurred many times. The V and J genes are TRBV7-6 and TRBJ2-2; D is tentatively TRBD1 or TRBD2 (5 bases each). Looked up from germline, CDR1 is SGHVS and CDR2 is FNYEAQ. The CDR3 contains 16 residues. Trimming cost V 0 bases and J 1 base, with 9 bases left between them. The CDR3 nucleotides are TGTGCCAGCAGCTTAGCACCGGGGCAGAACACCGGGGAGCTGTTTTTT. Protein product: CASSLAPGQNTGELFF.

There are many counts of this clonotype. The V call is TRBV28, the J call TRBJ2-7; the D gene is possibly TRBD2 (5 bases). The germline CDR1 and CDR2 sequences are MDHEN and SYDVKM. The V and J ends lost 8 bases and 2 bases respectively, with 22 bases between them. The CDR3 spans 16 residues. The CDR3 bases are TGTGCCAGCCGGACGCCGATCCGGGATCCAACCTACGAGCAGTACTTC. Protein product: CASRTPIRDPTYEQYF.

This clonotype showed up many times. This rearrangement joins TRBV18 to TRBJ2-5; no definite D call. Trimming pared 3 bases from V and 1 base from J, leaving 9 bases between. The CDR3 is made up of 14 amino acids. Germline V gene lookup returns CDR1 KGHSH and CDR2 LQKENI. CDR3 in DNA: TGTGCCAGCTCACCGTTTGCAGTCCAAGAGACCCAGTACTTC. Residues: CASSPFAVQETQYF. The entire variable domain, with the rest obtained from reference TRBV18 and TRBJ2-5, is as follows: NAGVMQNPRHLVRRRGQEARLRCSPMKGHSHVYWYRQLPEEGLKFMVYLQKENIIDESGMPKERFSAEFPKEGPSILRIQQVVRGDSAAYFCASSPFAVQETQYFGPGTRLLVL.

This clonotype was observed many times. The gene calls are TRBV4-1 and TRBJ1-2; D not certain. Germline V CDR1 and CDR2: MGHRA, YSYEKL. The CDR3 spans 13 residues. The V end lost 0 bases, the J end lost 3 bases, and 5 bases lay between the germline ends. The CDR3 here is CASSQDPDYGYTF. In nucleotides, the CDR3 is TGCGCCAGCAGCCAAGACCCTGACTATGGCTACACCTTC.

This clonotype was seen repeatedly, ten times or more. V and J are TRBV20-1 and TRBJ2-7; 10 bases fit TRBD2. The CDR3 totals 12 residues. J gave up 4 bases and V 3 bases, and 0 bases lay outside the gene matches. CDR1 DFQATT and CDR2 SNEGSKA come from the germline V gene (reference sequence). CDR3 DNA: TGCAGTGCTAGTAGCGGGGGGTACGAGCAGTACTTC. Protein sequence: CSASSGGYEQYF.

This clonotype has ten or more counts. The rearrangement links TRBV20-1 to TRBJ2-1; 7 bases match TRBD2. The CDR3 consists of 16 residues. Per germline, CDR1 DFQATT and CDR2 SNEGSKA (reference sequence). The J segment lost 0 bases and the V segment lost 7 bases, leaving 12 bases of the junction unmatched. The CDR3 nucleotides are TGCAGTGTTCGACACTTGGGGGGGGACTCCTACAATGAGCAGTTCTTC. Residues: CSVRHLGGDSYNEQFF.

This clonotype was counted many times. The genes are TRBV20-1 and TRBJ1-5, with 11 bases matching TRBD1. The V gene end was trimmed by 6 bases and the J gene end by 5 bases; junction bases not matched to a gene: 6. Germline-derived CDR1 and CDR2 are DFQATT and SNEGSKA (reference sequence). CDR3 length equals 14 residues. The DNA for the CDR3 is TGCAGTGCAAGGACAGGGGGCGAATATCAGCCCCAGCATTTT. Residues: CSARTGGEYQPQHF.

Ten or more counts support this clonotype. This chain connects TRBV12-3 or TRBV12-4 to TRBJ2-6; D possibly corresponds to TRBD1 (6 bases). The germline V and J ends were trimmed by 3 bases and 0 bases, with 12 bases remaining between them. CDR3 length: 17 residues. Written as DNA, the CDR3 is TGTGCCAGCAGTTTCGGAAAACAGGGCTCTGGGGCCAACGTCCTGACTTTC. It codes for CASSFGKQGSGANVLTF.

With respect to this clonotype: Possible read error: a much larger clone is one base away. This chain connects TRBV25-1 to TRBJ1-1; no definite D call. From germline, CDR1 is MGHDK and CDR2 SYGVNS. The CDR3 has 14 amino acids. Trimming took off 1 base at V and 1 base at J, with 7 bases between the two ends. For the CDR3, the DNA is TGTGCCAGCAGTGAATGCGACAAGAACACTGAAGCTTTCTTT. Protein: CASSECDKNTEAFF.

This clonotype came up many times. The chain joins TRBV6-5 to TRBJ1-1; no definite D call. V lost 6 bases, J lost 1 base, and 15 bases lay in between. CDR1 MNHEY and CDR2 SVGAGI come from the germline V gene. CDR3 length equals 15 residues. Here the CDR3 DNA reads TGTGCCAGCAGCCAGCGCTCACAGCCGAACACTGAAGCTTTCTTT. Amino acid sequence: CASSQRSQPNTEAFF.